The source of this T cell receptor (beta chain) is a study of T cell responses to AZD1222 COVID-19 vaccine (dated by TCRdb to the early 2020s). Regarding the study in general: Because spike-specific TCR depth and breadth did not differ between the two schedules, AZD1222 recipients who got a second dose at roughly 4 weeks were pooled with those who got a second dose at roughly 12 weeks. TCR sequencing covered 230 or so trial participants: 200 to 220 given two doses of AZD1222 and about 26 given two doses of MenACWY control vaccine. Trial participants were enrolled into age subgroups of 18-55, 56-69 and 70-plus years, which contained about 160, 30 and 59 TCR-sequenced participants, respectively. What the study reported, not specific to this receptor: The vaccine-associated CD4 TCRs covered the entire spike protein, and the dominant responses fell in regions 160-218 and 743-854. The 56-69-year group was small, and its depth increase did not reach significance, likely because of low power. Conclusions about previously exposed vaccinees are limited because only six or seven AZD1222 recipients were SARS-CoV-2 seropositive at baseline. Reportedly, close to half of the unique spike-specific TCRs recognized epitopes lying outside the regions that are mutated in the B.1.351 and B.1.1.7 variants. Because no samples from the day 14 peak response were available, repertoires could be characterized only after the peak T cell response. Most participants were white British and females outnumbered males, and the authors suggested that clonal diversity may have been underestimated. A significant rise in spike-specific TCR breadth and depth was observed after two AZD1222 doses relative to day 0 and relative to MenACWY recipients.

Of note for this clone: The specificity of this receptor is unknown. No base quality information exists; no much larger clone differs at one position.

The CDR3 regions of human TCRbeta chains were analyzed by immunosequencing. In the original analysis: Repertoire TCRs were matched against a reference library of SARS-CoV-2-specific TCRs generated with the MIRA antigen-specificity platform. Breadth was defined as the fraction of unique TCRs that were SARS-CoV-2-associated. Depth was defined as the fraction of total T cells that were SARS-CoV-2-associated. Each spike-specific TCR was assigned to its reactive spike region and to a CD4 or CD8 class using the MIRA data. Log10-transformed breadth and depth values were compared by one-way ANOVA with Sidak's multiple comparisons tests. This is the immuneACCESS table as TCRdb keeps it, with only in-frame sequences that have V and J called. A part of the clones is gone; compared with another copy, unresolved V genes explain less than half, and the rest is unexplained. V, J and clone size derive from that table, while D and trimming were established from the DNA sequence. A total of more than 95,000 clones appear in this sample, 91% of them only once. 45% to 55% of the sample belongs to the ten largest clones.

The meaning of the sample's time point label: baseline before first vaccination. Vaccinee samples were obtained from the UK trials COV001 and COV002, which included a single-blind randomized controlled phase 2/3 trial of AZD1222 (ChAdOx1 nCoV-19) in healthy adults. For TCRbeta chain sequencing, PBMC samples from trial participants were taken at day 0 and at day 28 after the second dose. The germline V gene (reference sequence) sets CDR1 to LNHNV and CDR2 to YYDKDF. Trimming takes 7 bases from V and 0 bases from J, and the germline ends sit 13 bases apart. The CDR3, cysteine through phenylalanine, is 15 amino acids long. Only the CDR3 portion is preserved as DNA: 45 bases, with reading frame beginning at the first base.

The sample was peripheral blood, taken on day 0 of AZD1222 vaccination. The receptor comes from an adult in good health. Here the chain combines TRBV15 and TRBJ1-3, and TRBD1 may be the D gene, going by 5 matching bases. The CDR3 sequence is CATTTGVSSGNTIYF. In nucleotide form, the sequence is TGTGCCACCACTACAGGTGTTTCCTCTGGAAACACCATATATTTT.